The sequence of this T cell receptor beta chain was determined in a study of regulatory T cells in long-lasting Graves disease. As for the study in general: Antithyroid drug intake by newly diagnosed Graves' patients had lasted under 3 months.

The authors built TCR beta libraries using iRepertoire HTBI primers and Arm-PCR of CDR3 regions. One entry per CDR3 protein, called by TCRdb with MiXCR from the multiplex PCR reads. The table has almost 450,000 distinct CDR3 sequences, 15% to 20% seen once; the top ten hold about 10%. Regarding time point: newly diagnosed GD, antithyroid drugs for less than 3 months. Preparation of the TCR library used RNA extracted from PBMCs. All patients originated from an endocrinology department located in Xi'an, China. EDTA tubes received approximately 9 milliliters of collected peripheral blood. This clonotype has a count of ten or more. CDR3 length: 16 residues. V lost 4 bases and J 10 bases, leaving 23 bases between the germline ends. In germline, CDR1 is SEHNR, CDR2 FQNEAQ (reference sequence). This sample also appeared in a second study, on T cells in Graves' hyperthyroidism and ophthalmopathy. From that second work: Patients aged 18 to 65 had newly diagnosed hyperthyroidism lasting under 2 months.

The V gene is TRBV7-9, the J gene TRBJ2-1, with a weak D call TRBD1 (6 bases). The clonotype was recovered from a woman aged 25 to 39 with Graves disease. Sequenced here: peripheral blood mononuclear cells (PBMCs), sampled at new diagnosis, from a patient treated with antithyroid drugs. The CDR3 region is CASSSRPDSPVREQFF. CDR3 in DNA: TGTGCCAGCAGCTCACGCCCGGACAGTCCGGTACGGGAGCAGTTCTTC. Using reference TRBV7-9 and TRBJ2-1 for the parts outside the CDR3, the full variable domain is DTGVSQNPRHKITKRGQNVTFRCDPISEHNRLYWYRQTLGQGPEFLTYFQNEAQLEKSRLLSDRFSAERPKGSFSTLEIQRTEQGDSAMYLCASSSRPDSPVREQFFGPGTRLTVL.